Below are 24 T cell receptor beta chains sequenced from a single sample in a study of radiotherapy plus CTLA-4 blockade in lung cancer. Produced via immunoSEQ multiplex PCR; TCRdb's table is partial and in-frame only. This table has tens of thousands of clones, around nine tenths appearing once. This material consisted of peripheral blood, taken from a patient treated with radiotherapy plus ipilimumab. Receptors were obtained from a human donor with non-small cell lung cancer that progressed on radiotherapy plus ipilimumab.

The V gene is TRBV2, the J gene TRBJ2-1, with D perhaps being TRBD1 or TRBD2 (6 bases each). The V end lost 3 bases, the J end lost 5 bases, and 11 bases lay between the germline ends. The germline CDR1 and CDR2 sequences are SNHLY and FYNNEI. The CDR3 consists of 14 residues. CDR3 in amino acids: CASSDPGANNEQFF. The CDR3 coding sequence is TGTGCCAGCAGTGATCCGGGGGCAAACAATGAGCAGTTCTTC.

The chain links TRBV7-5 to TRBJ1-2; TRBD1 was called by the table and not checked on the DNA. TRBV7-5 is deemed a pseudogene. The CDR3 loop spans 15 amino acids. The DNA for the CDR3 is TGTGCCAGGGGAGAGGGGGACAAAGCTAACTATGGCTACACCTTC. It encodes CARGEGDKANYGYTF.

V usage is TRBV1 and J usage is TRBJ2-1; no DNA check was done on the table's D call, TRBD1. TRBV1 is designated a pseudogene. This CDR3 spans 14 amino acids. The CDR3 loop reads CTSSNRGRGNEQFF. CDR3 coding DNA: TGCACCAGCAGTAACAGGGGGCGGGGCAATGAGCAGTTCTTC.

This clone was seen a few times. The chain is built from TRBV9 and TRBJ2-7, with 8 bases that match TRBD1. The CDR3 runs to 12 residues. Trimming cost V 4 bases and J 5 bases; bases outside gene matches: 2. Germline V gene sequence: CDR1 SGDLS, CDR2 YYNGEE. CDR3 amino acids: CASSPGGHEQYF. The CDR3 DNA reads TGTGCCAGCAGCCCAGGGGGCCACGAGCAGTACTTC. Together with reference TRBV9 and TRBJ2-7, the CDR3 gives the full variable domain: DSGVTQTPKHLITATGQRVTLRCSPRSGDLSVYWYQQSLDQGLQFLIQYYNGEERAKGNILERFSAQQFPDLHSELNLSSLELGDSALYFCASSPGGHEQYFGPGTRLTVT.

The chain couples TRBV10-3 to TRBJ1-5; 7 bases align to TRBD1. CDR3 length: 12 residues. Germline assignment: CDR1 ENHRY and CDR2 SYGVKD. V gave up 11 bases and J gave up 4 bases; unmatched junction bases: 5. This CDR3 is CAVQGGNQPQHF. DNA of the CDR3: TGTGCCGTGCAGGGGGGGAATCAGCCCCAGCATTTT.

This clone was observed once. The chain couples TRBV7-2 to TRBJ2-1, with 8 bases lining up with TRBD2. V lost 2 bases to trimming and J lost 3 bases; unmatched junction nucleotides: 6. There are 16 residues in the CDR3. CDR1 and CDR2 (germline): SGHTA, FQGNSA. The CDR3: CASSLLPGTSYNEQFF. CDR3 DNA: TGTGCCAGCAGCTTATTACCCGGGACTAGCTACAATGAGCAGTTCTTC.

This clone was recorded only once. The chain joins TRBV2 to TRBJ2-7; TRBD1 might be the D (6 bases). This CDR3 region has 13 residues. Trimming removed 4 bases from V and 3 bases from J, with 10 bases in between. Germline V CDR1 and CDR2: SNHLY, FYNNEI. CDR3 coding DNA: TGTGCCAGCAGTGTTAACAGGGTCTACGAGCAGTACTTC. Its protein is CASSVNRVYEQYF.

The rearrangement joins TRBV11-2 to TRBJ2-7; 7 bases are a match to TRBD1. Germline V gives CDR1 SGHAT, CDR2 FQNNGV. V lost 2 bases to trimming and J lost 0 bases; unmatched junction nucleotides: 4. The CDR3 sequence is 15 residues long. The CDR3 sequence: CASSLRRDSSYEQYF. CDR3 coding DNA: TGTGCCAGCAGCTTACGCCGGGACAGCTCCTACGAGCAGTACTTC. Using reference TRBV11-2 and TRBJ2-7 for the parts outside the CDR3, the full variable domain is EAGVAQSPRYKIIEKRQSVAFWCNPISGHATLYWYQQILGQGPKLLIQFQNNGVVDDSQLPKDRFSAERLKGVDSTLKIQPAKLEDSAVYLCASSLRRDSSYEQYFGPGTRLTVT.

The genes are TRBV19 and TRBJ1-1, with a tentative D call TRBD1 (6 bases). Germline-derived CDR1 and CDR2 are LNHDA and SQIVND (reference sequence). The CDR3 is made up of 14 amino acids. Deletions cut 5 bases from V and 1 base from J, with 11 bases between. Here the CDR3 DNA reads TGTGCCAGTAGTGCCCCCAGGGGGAACACTGAAGCTTTCTTT. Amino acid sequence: CASSAPRGNTEAFF.

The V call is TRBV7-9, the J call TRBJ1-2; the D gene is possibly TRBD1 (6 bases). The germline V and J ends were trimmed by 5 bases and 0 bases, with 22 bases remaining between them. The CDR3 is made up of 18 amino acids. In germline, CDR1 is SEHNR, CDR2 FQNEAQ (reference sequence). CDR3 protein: CASSPGQFPPTSNYGYTF. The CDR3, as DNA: TGTGCCAGCAGCCCCGGACAGTTTCCGCCAACCTCTAACTATGGCTACACCTTC.

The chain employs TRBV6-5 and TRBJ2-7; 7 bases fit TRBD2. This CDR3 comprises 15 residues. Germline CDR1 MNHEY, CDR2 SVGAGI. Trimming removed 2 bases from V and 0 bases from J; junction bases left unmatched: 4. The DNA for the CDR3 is TGTGCCAGCAGTTACGGGCCGGGGGGCTCCTACGAGCAGTACTTC. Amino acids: CASSYGPGGSYEQYF.

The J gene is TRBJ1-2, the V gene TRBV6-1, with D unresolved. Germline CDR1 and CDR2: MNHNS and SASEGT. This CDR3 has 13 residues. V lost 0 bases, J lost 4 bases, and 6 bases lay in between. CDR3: CASSEATVYGYTF. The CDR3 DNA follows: TGTGCCAGCAGTGAAGCGACGGTCTATGGCTACACCTTC.

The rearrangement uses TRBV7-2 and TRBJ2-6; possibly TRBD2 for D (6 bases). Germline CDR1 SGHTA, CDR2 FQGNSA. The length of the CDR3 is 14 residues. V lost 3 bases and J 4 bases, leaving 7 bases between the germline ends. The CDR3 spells CASSLSGGANVLTF. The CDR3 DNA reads TGTGCCAGCAGCTTGAGCGGGGGGGCCAACGTCCTGACTTTC.

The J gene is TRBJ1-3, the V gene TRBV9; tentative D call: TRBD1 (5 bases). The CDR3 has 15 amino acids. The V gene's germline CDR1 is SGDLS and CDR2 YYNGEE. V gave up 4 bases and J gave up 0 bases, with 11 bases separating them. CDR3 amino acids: CASSPAGSSGNTIYF. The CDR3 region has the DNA TGTGCCAGCAGCCCCGCAGGGAGCTCTGGAAACACCATATATTTT.

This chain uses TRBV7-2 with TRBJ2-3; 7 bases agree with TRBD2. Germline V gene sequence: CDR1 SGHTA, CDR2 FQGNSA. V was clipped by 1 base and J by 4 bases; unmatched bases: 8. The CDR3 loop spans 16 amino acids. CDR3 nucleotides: TGTGCCAGCAGCTTAGGAACTAGCGATCTGGCAGATACGCAGTATTTT. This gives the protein CASSLGTSDLADTQYF.

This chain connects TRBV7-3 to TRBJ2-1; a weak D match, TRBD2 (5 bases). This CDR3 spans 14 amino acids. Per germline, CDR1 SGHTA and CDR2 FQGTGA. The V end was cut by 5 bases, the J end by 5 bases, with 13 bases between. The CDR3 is CASSQGLGDNEQFF. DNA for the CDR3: TGTGCCAGCAGCCAAGGACTTGGGGACAATGAGCAGTTCTTC.

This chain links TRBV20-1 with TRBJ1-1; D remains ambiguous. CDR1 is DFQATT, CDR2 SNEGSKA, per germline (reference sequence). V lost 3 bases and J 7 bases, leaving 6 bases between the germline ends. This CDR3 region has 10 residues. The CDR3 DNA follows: TGCAGTGCTAGGGGGTTTGAAGCTTTCTTT. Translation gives CSARGFEAFF.

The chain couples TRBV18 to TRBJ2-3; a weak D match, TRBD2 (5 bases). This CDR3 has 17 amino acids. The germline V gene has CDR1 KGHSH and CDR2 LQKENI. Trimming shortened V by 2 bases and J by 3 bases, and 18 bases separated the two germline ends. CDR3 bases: TGTGCCAGCTCACCAGGTGCCCTTAGCGTTAAAACAGATACGCAGTATTTT. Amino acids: CASSPGALSVKTDTQYF. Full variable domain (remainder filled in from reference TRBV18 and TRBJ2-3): NAGVMQNPRHLVRRRGQEARLRCSPMKGHSHVYWYRQLPEEGLKFMVYLQKENIIDESGMPKERFSAEFPKEGPSILRIQQVVRGDSAAYFCASSPGALSVKTDTQYFGPGTRLTVL.

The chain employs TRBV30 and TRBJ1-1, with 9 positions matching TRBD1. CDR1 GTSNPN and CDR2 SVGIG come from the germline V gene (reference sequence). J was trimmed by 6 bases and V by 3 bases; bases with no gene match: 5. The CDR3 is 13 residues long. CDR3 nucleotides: TGTGCCTGGAGGGGGGACAGGGCTGCTGAAGCTTTCTTT. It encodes CAWRGDRAAEAFF.

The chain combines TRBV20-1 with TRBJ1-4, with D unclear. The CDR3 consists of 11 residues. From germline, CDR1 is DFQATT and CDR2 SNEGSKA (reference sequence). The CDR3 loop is CSRRDNEKLFF. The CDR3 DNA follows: TGCAGCAGGCGGGATAATGAAAAACTGTTTTTT.

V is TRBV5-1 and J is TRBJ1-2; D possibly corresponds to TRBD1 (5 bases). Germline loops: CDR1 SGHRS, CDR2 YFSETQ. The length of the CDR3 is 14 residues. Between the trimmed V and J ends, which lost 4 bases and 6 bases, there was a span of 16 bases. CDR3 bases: TGCGCCAGCAGCAAACCCGGGACGGAAGATGGCTACACCTTC. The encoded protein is CASSKPGTEDGYTF.

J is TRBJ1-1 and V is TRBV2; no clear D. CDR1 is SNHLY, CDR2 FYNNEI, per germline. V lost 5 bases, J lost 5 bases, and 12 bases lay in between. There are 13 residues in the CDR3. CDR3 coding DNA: TGTGCCAGCAGTCTGGACGGGATAACTGAAGCTTTCTTT. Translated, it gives CASSLDGITEAFF.

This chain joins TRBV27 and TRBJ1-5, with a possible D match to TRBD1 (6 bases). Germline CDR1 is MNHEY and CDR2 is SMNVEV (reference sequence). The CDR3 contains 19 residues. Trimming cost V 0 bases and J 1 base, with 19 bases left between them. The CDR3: CASSLSAGGGGRSNQPQHF. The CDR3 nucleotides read TGTGCCAGCAGTTTATCGGCGGGTGGCGGGGGGCGAAGCAATCAGCCCCAGCATTTT.

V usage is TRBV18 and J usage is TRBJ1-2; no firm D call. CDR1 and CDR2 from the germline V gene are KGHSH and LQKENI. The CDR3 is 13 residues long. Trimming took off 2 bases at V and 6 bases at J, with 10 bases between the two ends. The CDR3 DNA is TGTGCCAGCTCACCAGACACCAGTAATGGCTACACCTTC. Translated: CASSPDTSNGYTF.